The following is a TCR beta chain sequence with its context. The data are from a study of cytomegalovirus exposure and HLA in healthy donors. Both 60 Vbeta primers and 13 Jbeta primers went into the PCR. The repertoire was sequenced with immunoSEQ multiplex PCR; TCRdb's copy has only in-frame clones and lacks some. The sample records roughly 160,000 clones, approximately 84% being singletons. Sequencing used PBMCs. This TCR derives from a man aged 25-40 years in good health and CMV-seropositive.

DNA for the CDR3: TGTGCCAGCACCATAGGGAGTGGGGGGAGGGCCAGCAATGAGCAGTTCTTC. Amino acid sequence: CASTIGSGGRASNEQFF. This chain links TRBV7-9 with TRBJ2-1; the match to TRBD2 covers 7 bases. Germline V gene sequence: CDR1 SEHNR, CDR2 FQNEAQ (reference sequence). The CDR3 length is 17 residues. The ends lost 7 bases at V and 6 bases at J; junction bases unmatched: 18. Based on the CDR3 plus reference TRBV7-9 and TRBJ2-1, the full variable domain is DTGVSQNPRHKITKRGQNVTFRCDPISEHNRLYWYRQTLGQGPEFLTYFQNEAQLEKSRLLSDRFSAERPKGSFSTLEIQRTEQGDSAMYLCASTIGSGGRASNEQFFGPGTRLTVL.